This T cell receptor (beta chain) was observed in a study of OX40 agonist ivuxolimab in advanced cancers. Across the whole study: Subjects had a mean age of roughly 57 years, with a range of about 23 to 85; around 80% were male.

Study-level results: Circulating CD4+ and CD8+ T cells showed clonal expansion by week 6 at 0.1 to 3.0 mg/kg. Some of the lowest clonal expansion was seen in partial responders at 0.1-3.0 mg/kg.

Trimming cost V 7 bases and J 3 bases, with 15 bases left between them. CDR3 length equals 14 residues. Using immunoSEQ multiplex PCR, the repertoire was profiled, and TCRdb retains in-frame clones only, with some absent. The repertoire holds 70,000 or so clones, about 90% seen once, with 2.5% to 3% in the top ten. As regards this clone: Its antigen is still unknown.

Autoimmune disease history or systemic immunosuppression excluded patients. The specimen comprised CD4+ or CD8+ T cells sorted from blood, sampled in a trial of the OX40 agonist ivuxolimab. This chain connects TRBV23-1 to TRBJ2-5; tentatively, D is TRBD2 (7 bases). TRBV23-1 is assigned to the ORF class and has an uncertain function. This receptor was taken from an adult with an advanced solid tumor such as melanoma, head and neck, liver or kidney cancer. The CDR3 region has the DNA TGCGCCAGCACCTCCCCGGGGGGCGAAGAGACCCAGTACTTC. This translates into CASTSPGGEETQYF.